This T cell receptor beta chain appears in the sequencing data of a study of T cell repertoires in cytomegalovirus infection. Study context: CMV epitopes in the study were HLA-C-restricted (recently identified) and HLA-B-restricted (well studied). Signatures in public TCR beta sequences pointed to both CMV infection and matching HLA type. Study results and caveats: Identification of carriers of CMV plus the relevant HLA was performed using cumulative public TCR beta family frequency. HLA-C-restricted CMV-specific TCR beta clonotypes prevailed in the ex vivo response.

To note about this clonotype: The target antigen is unknown.

The CDR3 is 13 residues long. The V gene end was trimmed by 5 bases and the J gene end by 8 bases; junction bases not matched to a gene: 6. CDR1 and CDR2 (germline): SEHNR, FQNEAQ (reference sequence). TCRdb redid the calling of the reads with MiXCR, one entry per CDR3 protein. The repertoire includes about 890,000 distinct CDR3 sequences, around 32% of them detected once, and around an eighth sits in the top ten. This receptor was identified in a human donor in good health (CMV status not recorded). Some clones in this sample may be carry-over from other donors' samples. The chain couples TRBV7-9 to TRBJ2-1, with TRBD1 identical over 7 bases. This sample comprised cultured CD8+ T cells from PBMCs, obtained from culture after CMV antigen stimulation. The CDR3 DNA reads as TGTGCCAGCAGCACCCGACAGGGCCATGAGCAGTTCTTC. Translation: CASSTRQGHEQFF.